This TCR beta chain derives from a study of regulatory T cells in long-lasting Graves disease. General study results and limits: Persistent cases favored TRBV28, TRBJ1-2 and TRBJ2-5.

V was cut by 7 bases and J by 4 bases, with 10 bases left in between. The length of the CDR3 is 12 residues. Building of the TCR beta libraries involved iRepertoire HTBI primers and Arm-PCR of CDR3 regions. Original data processing: Overall, samples carried 62 TRBV and 14 TRBJ segments. TCRdb passed the multiplex PCR reads through MiXCR, listing each CDR3 protein once. It is TCRdb's table, rather than the study itself, that gives the V and J calls and clone size. The sample has around 230,000 distinct CDR3 sequences; roughly 18% are singletons. In this sample, this clonotype turned up many times. Its antigen is unknown. The time point was: newly diagnosed GD, antithyroid drugs for less than 3 months. From PBMCs, RNA was extracted and then used to make the TCR library. Diagnosing Graves' disease relied on the American Thyroid Association guidelines. Each patient gave approximately 10 milliliters of EDTA-anticoagulated peripheral blood.

The TCR was taken from a female donor with Graves disease. The starting material was peripheral blood mononuclear cells (PBMCs), obtained at new diagnosis, from a patient treated with antithyroid drugs. The chain combines TRBV12-3 or TRBV12-4 with TRBJ1-1; no clear D. Here the CDR3 DNA reads TGTGCCAGCACGAGGACGGCCACTGAAGCTTTCTTT. It yields the protein CASTRTATEAFF.